These 29 T cell receptor beta chains were sequenced from one sample in a study of T cells in localized non-small cell lung cancer. This table comes from immunoSEQ multiplex PCR, and its TCRdb copy is limited to in-frame clones, with some not included. Among around 2,000 clones listed, approximately 20% were seen once. This material consisted of lung tumor tissue, taken before any cancer treatment. These receptors came from a man between 40 and 75 years old with stage II lung adenocarcinoma.

This clone is categorized as large. The chain carries TRBV6-8 and TRBJ1-2, with D tentatively TRBD1 (5 bases). Trimming removed 6 bases at V and 8 bases at J, with 13 bases between. The CDR3 has 12 amino acids. Germline lookup yields CDR1 MNHGY and CDR2 SAAAGT. DNA for the CDR3: TGTGCCAGCAGACAGGCTGGTGGGGGCTACACCTTC. This encodes CASRQAGGGYTF.

This chain links TRBV6-8 with TRBJ2-1; TRBD2 agrees at 9 bases. V gave up 7 bases and J gave up 3 bases; unmatched junction bases: 7. This CDR3 has 15 residues. Germline lookup yields CDR1 MNHGY and CDR2 SAAAGT. The CDR3 region has the DNA TGTGCCAGCATGTTTAGGCGGGAGGGCTACAATGAGCAGTTCTTC. It specifies CASMFRREGYNEQFF.

The chain links TRBV11-3 to TRBJ1-3, with a weak D call TRBD1 (5 bases). V dropped 1 base and J dropped 0 bases, with 13 bases sitting between them. Looked up from germline, CDR1 is SGHNT and CDR2 is YENEEA. The CDR3 runs to 17 residues. The CDR3 coding sequence is TGTGCCAGCAGCTTAGGATCCGCCGGGGCCTCTGGAAACACCATATATTTT. It is translated as CASSLGSAGASGNTIYF.

V and J are TRBV6-8 and TRBJ2-7; D is perhaps TRBD2 (7 bases). Germline-derived CDR1 and CDR2 are MNHGY and SAAAGT. The CDR3 sequence is 15 residues long. Trimming removed 5 bases from V and 12 bases from J, with 26 bases in between. The CDR3 region is CASSPPRGGPLLRYF. The CDR3 DNA reads TGTGCCAGCAGTCCTCCGAGGGGGGGCCCCCTTCTTCGGTACTTC.

In its sample, this clone was seen a few times. This chain uses TRBV11-3 with TRBJ2-7; 8 nucleotides match TRBD1. CDR1 is SGHNT and CDR2 is YENEEA in the germline V gene. V lost 5 bases, J lost 1 base, and 4 bases stayed unmatched. The CDR3 sequence is 14 residues long. The CDR3 nucleotides are TGTGCCAGCAGCGCCCGACAGGGGTCCTACGAGCAGTACTTC. Amino acids: CASSARQGSYEQYF.

This clone is judged medium-sized (0.01 to 0.1%). V is TRBV6-8 and J is TRBJ2-7, with D tentatively TRBD1 (7 bases). From germline, CDR1 is MNHGY and CDR2 SAAAGT. The CDR3 length is 13 residues. Trimming removed 2 bases from V and 6 bases from J, with 11 bases in between. CDR3 in DNA: TGTGCCAGCAGTTACGGGGGGACAGCCGAGCAGTACTTC. Its protein is CASSYGGTAEQYF.

Worth noting for this clone: A read error may account for a junction end that differs from germline. The chain has TRBV6-8 and TRBJ2-1; no firm D call. Germline lookup yields CDR1 MNHGY and CDR2 SAAAGT. The CDR3 length is 14 residues. The CDR3 coding sequence is TGTGCCAGCAGTGACTCTCCCAGGATCGATGAGCAGTTCTTC. This encodes CASSDSPRIDEQFF.

Judged by abundance, this clone is hyperexpanded. The rearrangement uses TRBV6-8 and TRBJ2-3, with D perhaps TRBD2 (6 bases). The ends were cut back, 5 bases at V and 0 bases at J, with 12 bases in the middle. In germline, CDR1 is MNHGY, CDR2 SAAAGT. The CDR3 length is 15 residues. CDR3 nucleotide sequence: TGTGCCAGCAGTATGCAGACTAGTAGCACAGATACGCAGTATTTT. It yields the protein CASSMQTSSTDTQYF.

Judged by abundance, this clone is medium-sized. The V gene is TRBV11-3, the J gene TRBJ2-1; D is ambiguous. This CDR3 contains 16 residues. Germline CDR1 and CDR2: SGHNT and YENEEA. The V end was cut by 1 base, the J end by 0 bases, with 10 bases between. Here the CDR3 reads CASSLVSSGSYNEQFF. CDR3 coding DNA: TGTGCCAGCAGCTTAGTAAGCTCCGGCTCCTACAATGAGCAGTTCTTC. Based on the CDR3 plus reference TRBV11-3 and TRBJ2-1, the full variable domain is EAGVVQSPRYKIIEKKQPVAFWCNPISGHNTLYWYLQNLGQGPELLIRYENEEAVDDSQLPKDRFSAERLKGVDSTLKIQPAELGDSAVYLCASSLVSSGSYNEQFFGPGTRLTVL.

This sequence joins TRBV11-3 and TRBJ2-3, with 8 bases that match TRBD2. The CDR3 is made up of 16 amino acids. Trimming cost V 3 bases and J 1 base; bases outside gene matches: 6. CDR1 SGHNT and CDR2 YENEEA come from the germline V gene. In nucleotides, the CDR3 is TGTGCCAGCAGCTTCCTCCCGGGACTAGGCACAGATACGCAGTATTTT. Its translation is CASSFLPGLGTDTQYF.

The chain links TRBV9 to TRBJ2-7, with D tentatively TRBD1 (5 bases). The CDR3 has 13 residues. Looked up from germline, CDR1 is SGDLS and CDR2 is YYNGEE. Trimming stripped 2 bases from V and 3 bases from J, with 9 bases between. CDR3 residues: CASSVREDYEQYF. In nucleotides, the CDR3 is TGTGCCAGCAGCGTCAGGGAAGACTACGAGCAGTACTTC.

This clone came up a few times. The rearrangement uses TRBV6-8 and TRBJ1-2; possibly TRBD1 for D (5 bases). This CDR3 is 13 amino acids long. Germline V gene data show CDR1 as MNHGY and CDR2 as SAAAGT. V was trimmed by 6 bases and J by 8 bases, leaving 16 bases between them. CDR3 DNA: TGTGCCAGCAGACCCGGGGGGTTAGAGGGCTACACCTTC. Amino acids: CASRPGGLEGYTF.

V is TRBV30 and J is TRBJ2-5; D call uncertain. The germline V gene has CDR1 GTSNPN and CDR2 SVGIG (reference sequence). The CDR3 totals 14 residues. Deletions cut 4 bases from V and 4 bases from J, with 16 bases between. The CDR3 is CAWTVGIPPETQYF. For the CDR3, the DNA is TGTGCCTGGACAGTTGGAATCCCGCCAGAGACCCAGTACTTC. Supplemented by reference TRBV30 and TRBJ2-5, the full variable domain reads SQTIHQWPATLVQPVGSPLSLECTVEGTSNPNLYWYRQAAGRGLQLLFYSVGIGQISSEVPQNLSASRPQDRQFILSSKKLLLSDSGFYLCAWTVGIPPETQYFGPGTRLLVL.

This clone was detected only a few times. The V and J genes are TRBV6-8 and TRBJ2-3; tentatively, D is TRBD2 (5 bases). CDR1 MNHGY and CDR2 SAAAGT come from the germline V gene. Trimming took 7 bases from V and 0 from J, leaving 11 bases between them. This CDR3 has 14 amino acids. This CDR3 is CASNKAVSTDTQYF. In DNA form, the CDR3 reads TGTGCCAGCAATAAAGCGGTGAGCACAGATACGCAGTATTTT.

This clone is labeled large. The chain has TRBV6-8 and TRBJ2-5; D may match TRBD1 or TRBD2 (6 bases each). This CDR3 comprises 13 residues. The V gene lost 3 bases and the J gene lost 4 bases, with 9 bases spanning the gap. Germline lookup yields CDR1 MNHGY and CDR2 SAAAGT. CDR3 sequence (DNA): TGTGCCAGCAGTTATGGGGGGCGAGAGACCCAGTACTTC. It is translated as CASSYGGRETQYF.

This clone was seen a few times. V usage is TRBV30 and J usage is TRBJ1-1, with 8 bases identical to TRBD1. The germline V gene has CDR1 GTSNPN and CDR2 SVGIG (reference sequence). Losses at the gene ends were 4 bases for V and 1 base for J; bases not matched to a gene: 8. CDR3 length equals 15 residues. The CDR3 reads CAWNTGTGGNTEAFF. In DNA, the CDR3 is TGTGCCTGGAATACCGGGACAGGAGGGAACACTGAAGCTTTCTTT.

In the case of this clone: No DNA is shown, since the ends of the CDR3 on it are uncertain; the CDR3 is the one TCRdb lists. The V gene is TRBV19, the J gene TRBJ1-4; TRBD1 reflects the table's D call only, with no check against the DNA. The CDR3 is 15 amino acids long, termini counted. Germline values: CDR1 LNHDA, CDR2 SQIVND (reference sequence). The CDR3 region is CASTSGQGINEKLFF.

This clone is medium-sized (0.01 to 0.1%) within its sample. The chain recombines TRBV11-3 with TRBJ2-7; the D is unclear. Trimming stripped 2 bases from V and 1 base from J, with 15 bases between. Germline values: CDR1 SGHNT, CDR2 YENEEA. The CDR3 has 16 amino acids. Here the CDR3 DNA reads TGTGCCAGCAGCTTAAAGTTCGGACCTGAATCCTACGAGCAGTACTTC. It specifies CASSLKFGPESYEQYF.

By its share, this clone is medium-sized. The V call is TRBV11-3, the J call TRBJ1-1, with D tentatively TRBD1 (5 bases). Trimming left V 1 base short and J 3 bases short, with 9 bases between. The CDR3 runs 14 residues. Germline V gene sequence: CDR1 SGHNT, CDR2 YENEEA. The CDR3 spells CASSLVQGHTEAFF. DNA of the CDR3: TGTGCCAGCAGCTTAGTCCAGGGCCACACTGAAGCTTTCTTT.

This chain uses TRBV6-4 with TRBJ2-1, with TRBD2 identical over 14 bases. V was clipped by 2 bases and J by 9 bases; unmatched bases: 0. CDR1 is MRHNA and CDR2 is SNTAGT in the germline V gene. This CDR3 contains 14 residues. As DNA, the CDR3 is TGTGCCAGCAGTGACGGGACTAGCGGGAGTGAGCAGTTCTTC. Amino acid sequence: CASSDGTSGSEQFF.

The chain has TRBV6-8 and TRBJ2-6; D ambiguous. V gave up 5 bases and J gave up 2 bases, with 10 bases separating them. This CDR3 has 15 amino acids. Germline CDR1 is MNHGY and CDR2 is SAAAGT. The CDR3: CASSATWAGANVLTF. The DNA for the CDR3 is TGTGCCAGCAGTGCAACCTGGGCTGGGGCCAACGTCCTGACTTTC.

This chain joins TRBV7-2 and TRBJ2-7; TRBD1 matches at 8 bases. The germline gives CDR1 SGHTA, CDR2 FQGNSA. There are 13 residues in the CDR3. Losses at the gene ends were 5 bases for V and 3 bases for J; bases not matched to a gene: 3. The chain's CDR3 is CASSVTGDYEQYF. CDR3 DNA: TGTGCCAGCAGCGTGACAGGGGACTACGAGCAGTACTTC. Full variable domain (remainder filled in from reference TRBV7-2 and TRBJ2-7): GAGVSQSPSNKVTEKGKDVELRCDPISGHTALYWYRQSLGQGLEFLIYFQGNSAPDKSGLPSDRFSAERTGGSVSTLTIQRTQQEDSAVYLCASSVTGDYEQYFGPGTRLTVT.

The V gene is TRBV19, the J gene TRBJ2-2; the D is unclear. The CDR3 is made up of 13 amino acids. V lost 3 bases to trimming and J lost 2 bases, with 4 bases between them. Germline V gene lookup returns CDR1 LNHDA and CDR2 SQIVND (reference sequence). For the CDR3, the DNA is TGTGCCAGTAGTATCCTCAACACCGGGGAGCTGTTTTTT. Protein product: CASSILNTGELFF. The full variable domain, rest sourced from reference TRBV19 and TRBJ2-2, is DGGITQSPKYLFRKEGQNVTLSCEQNLNHDAMYWYRQDPGQGLRLIYYSQIVNDFQKGDIAEGYSVSREKKESFPLTVTSAQKNPTAFYLCASSILNTGELFFGEGSRLTVL.

The rearrangement joins TRBV7-2 to TRBJ1-1; 7 positions agree with TRBD1. CDR3 length equals 13 residues. The germline V gene has CDR1 SGHTA and CDR2 FQGNSA. Germline trimming cut 3 bases from V and 3 bases from J; bases unmatched to any gene: 1. The CDR3 protein is CASSFTGDTEAFF. The CDR3 DNA reads as TGTGCCAGCAGCTTTACAGGGGACACTGAAGCTTTCTTT. The whole variable domain, remainder taken from reference TRBV7-2 and TRBJ1-1, is GAGVSQSPSNKVTEKGKDVELRCDPISGHTALYWYRQSLGQGLEFLIYFQGNSAPDKSGLPSDRFSAERTGGSVSTLTIQRTQQEDSAVYLCASSFTGDTEAFFGQGTRLTVV.

The chain links TRBV10-2 to TRBJ2-7, with 9 bases aligning to TRBD2. This CDR3 is 15 amino acids long. Germline V gives CDR1 WSHSY, CDR2 SAAADI. Unmatched junction bases numbered 8, after V lost 6 bases and J lost 2 bases. This CDR3 is CASREPTSGTYEQYF. The CDR3 bases are TGCGCCAGCAGAGAACCGACTAGCGGTACCTACGAGCAGTACTTC.

The table lists this clone with a few counts. The chain uses TRBV11-3 and TRBJ2-1, with 9 bases identical to TRBD1. With 4 bases clipped from V and 2 bases from J, the junction kept 6 bases outside the gene matches. In germline, CDR1 is SGHNT, CDR2 YENEEA. The CDR3 is 16 amino acids. CDR3 in DNA: TGTGCCAGCAGCTCCCGACAGGGGGGTACCTACAATGAGCAGTTCTTC. Protein product: CASSSRQGGTYNEQFF.

This clone was detected only a few times. The chain is built from TRBV6-8 and TRBJ1-2; maybe TRBD1 (5 bases). V shed 2 bases and J shed 8 bases, with 12 bases lying between them. The germline V gene has CDR1 MNHGY and CDR2 SAAAGT. This CDR3 is built from 13 residues. The DNA of the CDR3 is TGTGCCAGCAGTTACGTTCTAGGGGAAGGCTACACCTTC. Translation: CASSYVLGEGYTF.

This clone occurred a few times. The chain employs TRBV9 and TRBJ1-2; 9 bases match TRBD1. This CDR3 contains 16 residues. V lost 4 bases and J lost 2; bases outside the gene matches: 9. Germline CDR1 and CDR2: SGDLS and YYNGEE. The CDR3 nucleotides read TGTGCCAGCAGCCCCCCCGGGACAGGGTTGAACTATGGCTACACCTTC. This translates into CASSPPGTGLNYGYTF.

This clone was seen a handful of times. The chain carries TRBV29-1 and TRBJ2-3; maybe TRBD2 (5 bases). Trimming removed 3 bases at V and 2 bases at J, with 9 bases between. This CDR3 has 13 amino acids. From germline, CDR1 is SQVTM and CDR2 ANQGSEA. The CDR3 sequence is CSVDSGNTDTQYF. Here the CDR3 DNA reads TGCAGCGTTGATTCGGGAAACACAGATACGCAGTATTTT.